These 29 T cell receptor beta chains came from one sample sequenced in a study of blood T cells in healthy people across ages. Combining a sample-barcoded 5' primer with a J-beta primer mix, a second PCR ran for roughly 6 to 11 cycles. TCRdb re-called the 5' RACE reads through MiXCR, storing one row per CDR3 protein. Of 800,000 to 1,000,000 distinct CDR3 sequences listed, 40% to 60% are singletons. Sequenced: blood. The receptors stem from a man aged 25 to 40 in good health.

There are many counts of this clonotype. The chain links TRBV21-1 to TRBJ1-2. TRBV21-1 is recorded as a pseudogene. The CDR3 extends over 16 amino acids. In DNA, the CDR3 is TGTGCCAGCACCTCAAGGGAGACACGGATTTTCAGTGGCTACACCTTC. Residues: CASTSRETRIFSGYTF.

The CDR3 region is CSVEDPTATNEKLFF. CDR3 coding DNA: TGCAGCGTTGAAGATCCGACCGCAACTAATGAAAAACTGTTTTTT. The chain employs TRBV29-1 and TRBJ1-4, with no clear D. Trimming took 0 bases from V and 0 from J, leaving 8 bases between them. The length of the CDR3 is 15 residues. CDR1 is SQVTM, CDR2 ANQGSEA, per germline.

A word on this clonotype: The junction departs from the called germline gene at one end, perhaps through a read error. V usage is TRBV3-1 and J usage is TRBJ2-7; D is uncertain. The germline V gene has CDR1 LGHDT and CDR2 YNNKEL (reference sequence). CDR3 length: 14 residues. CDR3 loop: CASGQDNRDHEQYF. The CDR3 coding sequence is TGTGCCAGCGGCCAAGATAACCGAGACCACGAGCAGTACTTC.

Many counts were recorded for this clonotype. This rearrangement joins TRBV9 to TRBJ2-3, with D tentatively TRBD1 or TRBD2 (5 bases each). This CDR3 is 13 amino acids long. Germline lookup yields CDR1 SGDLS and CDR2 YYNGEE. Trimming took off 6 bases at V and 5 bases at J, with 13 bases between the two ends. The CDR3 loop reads CASNAERGDTQYF. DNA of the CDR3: TGTGCCAGCAACGCAGAGAGGGGAGATACGCAGTATTTT.

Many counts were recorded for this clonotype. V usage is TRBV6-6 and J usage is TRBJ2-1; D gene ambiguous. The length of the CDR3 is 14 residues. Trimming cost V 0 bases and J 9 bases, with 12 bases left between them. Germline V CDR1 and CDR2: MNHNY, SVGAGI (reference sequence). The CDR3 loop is CASSYSASWSEQFF. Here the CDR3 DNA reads TGTGCCAGCAGTTACTCCGCCTCCTGGAGTGAGCAGTTCTTC.

CDR3 region: CSAREPSRGYEQYF. Written as DNA, the CDR3 is TGCAGTGCTAGAGAACCTAGCCGGGGCTACGAGCAGTACTTC. The chain has TRBV20-1 and TRBJ2-7; D is perhaps TRBD2 (5 bases). Germline CDR1 DFQATT, CDR2 SNEGSKA (reference sequence). The length of the CDR3 is 14 residues. V lost 0 bases and J 3 bases, leaving 12 bases between the germline ends.

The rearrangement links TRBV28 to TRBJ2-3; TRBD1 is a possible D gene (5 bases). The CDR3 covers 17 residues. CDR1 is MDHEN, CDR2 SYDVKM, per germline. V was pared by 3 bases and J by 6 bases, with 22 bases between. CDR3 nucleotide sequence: TGTGCCAGCAGTTTGAACCTCGGCGGCTGGGGCCTCGATACGCAGTATTTT. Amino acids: CASSLNLGGWGLDTQYF.

CDR3 residues: CASSQDGAGVDTQYF. CDR3 DNA: TGCGCCAGCAGCCAAGACGGGGCCGGGGTGGATACGCAGTATTTT. The V call is TRBV4-1, the J call TRBJ2-3; perhaps D is TRBD1 or TRBD2 (5 bases each). The CDR3 is 15 amino acids. Germline CDR1 is MGHRA and CDR2 is YSYEKL. The germline V and J ends were trimmed by 0 bases and 6 bases, with 13 bases remaining between them.

The CDR3 region is CASSANRDGETQYF. The DNA for the CDR3 is TGCGCCAGCAGTGCAAACAGGGACGGGGAGACCCAGTACTTC. V is TRBV10-2 and J is TRBJ2-5, with D possibly being TRBD1 (6 bases). The V gene lost 4 bases and the J gene lost 5 bases, with 14 bases spanning the gap. In germline, CDR1 is WSHSY, CDR2 SAAADI. This CDR3 spans 14 amino acids.

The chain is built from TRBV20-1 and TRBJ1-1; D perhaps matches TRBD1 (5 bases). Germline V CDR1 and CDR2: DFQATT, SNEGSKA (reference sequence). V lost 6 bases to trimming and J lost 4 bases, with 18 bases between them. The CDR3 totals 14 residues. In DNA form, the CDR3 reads TGCAGTGCCACCGCCGGGGCACTGGCCACTGAAGCTTTCTTT. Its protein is CSATAGALATEAFF.

The CDR3 nucleotides are TGCAGTGCTAAAGCGGGGGCGTTCACAGATACGCAGTATTTT. This translates into CSAKAGAFTDTQYF. V is TRBV20-1 and J is TRBJ2-3; the match to TRBD2 covers 8 bases. The CDR3 runs 14 residues. Trimming at V came to 4 bases and at J to 2 bases, leaving 5 bases not matched to a gene. The germline gives CDR1 DFQATT, CDR2 SNEGSKA (reference sequence).

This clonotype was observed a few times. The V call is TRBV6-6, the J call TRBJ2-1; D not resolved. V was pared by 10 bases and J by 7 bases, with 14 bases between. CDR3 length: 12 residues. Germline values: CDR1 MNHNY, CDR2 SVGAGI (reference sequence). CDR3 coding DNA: TGTGCCACTTCGGACGGATTTAATGAGCAGTTCTTC. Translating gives CATSDGFNEQFF.

CDR3 sequence (DNA): TGTGCCAGCAGAGCAGGGGGCGCGCCCAATCAGCCCCAGCATTTT. This translates into CASRAGGAPNQPQHF. The chain has TRBV27 and TRBJ1-5; 8 nucleotides match TRBD1. CDR1 MNHEY and CDR2 SMNVEV come from the germline V gene (reference sequence). CDR3 size: 15 residues. V shed 6 bases and J 3 bases; nucleotides not matched to a gene: 7.

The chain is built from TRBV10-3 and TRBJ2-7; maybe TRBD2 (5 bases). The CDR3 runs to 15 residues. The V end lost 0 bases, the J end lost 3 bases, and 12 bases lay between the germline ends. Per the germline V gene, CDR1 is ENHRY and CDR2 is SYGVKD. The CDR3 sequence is CAISESEGLIYEQYF. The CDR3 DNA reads TGTGCCATCAGTGAGTCTGAGGGCTTAATCTACGAGCAGTACTTC.

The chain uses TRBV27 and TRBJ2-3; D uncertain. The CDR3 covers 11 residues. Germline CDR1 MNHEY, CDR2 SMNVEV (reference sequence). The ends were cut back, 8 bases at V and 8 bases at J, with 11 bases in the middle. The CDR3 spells CASGTSPTQYF. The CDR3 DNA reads TGTGCCAGCGGAACAAGTCCTACGCAGTATTTT.

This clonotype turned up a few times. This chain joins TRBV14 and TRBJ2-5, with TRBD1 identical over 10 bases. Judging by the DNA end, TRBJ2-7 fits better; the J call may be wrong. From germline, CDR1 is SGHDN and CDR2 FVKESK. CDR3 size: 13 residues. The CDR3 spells CASTKDRGAEQYF. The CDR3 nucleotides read TGTGCCAGTACTAAGGACAGGGGGGCCGAGCAGTACTTC.

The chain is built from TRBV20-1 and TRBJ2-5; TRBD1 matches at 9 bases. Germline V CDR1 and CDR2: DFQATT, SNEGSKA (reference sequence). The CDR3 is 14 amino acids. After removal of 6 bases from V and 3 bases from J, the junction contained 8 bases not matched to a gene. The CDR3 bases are TGCAGTGCGACCCATCGGACAGGGGAAGAGACCCAGTACTTC. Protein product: CSATHRTGEETQYF.

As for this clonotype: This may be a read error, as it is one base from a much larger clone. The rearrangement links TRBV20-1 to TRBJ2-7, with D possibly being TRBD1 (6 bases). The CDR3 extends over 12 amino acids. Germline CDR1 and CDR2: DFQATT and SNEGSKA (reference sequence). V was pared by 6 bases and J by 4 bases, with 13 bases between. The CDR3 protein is CSATDSGYEQYF. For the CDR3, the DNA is TGCAGTGCGACGGACAGTGGGTACGAGCAGTACTTC.

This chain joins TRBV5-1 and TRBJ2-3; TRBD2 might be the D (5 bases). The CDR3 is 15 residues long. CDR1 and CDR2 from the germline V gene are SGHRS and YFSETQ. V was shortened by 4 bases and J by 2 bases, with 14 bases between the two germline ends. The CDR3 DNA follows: TGCGCCAGCAGCCGGTTCGGACTTGACACAGATACGCAGTATTTT. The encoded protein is CASSRFGLDTDTQYF.

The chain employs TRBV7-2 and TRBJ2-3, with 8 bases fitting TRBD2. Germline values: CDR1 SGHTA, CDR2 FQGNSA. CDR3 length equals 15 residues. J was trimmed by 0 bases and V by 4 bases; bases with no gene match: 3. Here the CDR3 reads CASSSGGESTDTQYF. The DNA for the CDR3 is TGTGCCAGCAGCTCCGGGGGGGAAAGCACAGATACGCAGTATTTT.

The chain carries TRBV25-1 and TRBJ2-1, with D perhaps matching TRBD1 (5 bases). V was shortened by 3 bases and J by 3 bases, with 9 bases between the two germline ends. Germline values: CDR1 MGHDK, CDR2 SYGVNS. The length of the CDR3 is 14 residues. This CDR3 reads CASSDYDSYNEQFF. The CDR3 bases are TGTGCCAGCAGTGACTATGACAGCTACAATGAGCAGTTCTTC.

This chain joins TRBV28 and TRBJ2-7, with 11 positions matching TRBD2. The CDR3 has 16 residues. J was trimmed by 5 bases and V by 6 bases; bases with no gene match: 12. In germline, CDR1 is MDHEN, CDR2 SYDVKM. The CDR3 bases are TGTGCCAGCAGCCCCACTAGCGGGAGACTTGTCGACGAGCAGTACTTC. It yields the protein CASSPTSGRLVDEQYF.

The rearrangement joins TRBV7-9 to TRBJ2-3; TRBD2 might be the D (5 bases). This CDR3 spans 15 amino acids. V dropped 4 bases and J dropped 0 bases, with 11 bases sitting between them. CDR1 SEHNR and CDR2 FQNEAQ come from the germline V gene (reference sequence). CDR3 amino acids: CASSYPAESTDTQYF. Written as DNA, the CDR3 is TGTGCCAGCAGCTACCCAGCGGAGAGCACAGATACGCAGTATTTT.

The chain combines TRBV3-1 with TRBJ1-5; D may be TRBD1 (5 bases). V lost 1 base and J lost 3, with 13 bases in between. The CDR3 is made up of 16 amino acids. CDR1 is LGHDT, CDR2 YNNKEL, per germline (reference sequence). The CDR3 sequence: CASSQGFGGPNQPQHF. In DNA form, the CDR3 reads TGTGCCAGCAGCCAAGGATTCGGGGGTCCCAATCAGCCCCAGCATTTT.

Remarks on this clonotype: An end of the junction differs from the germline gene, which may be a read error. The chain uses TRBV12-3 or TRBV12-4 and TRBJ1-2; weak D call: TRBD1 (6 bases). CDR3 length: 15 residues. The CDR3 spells CASSLGGGAKYGYTF. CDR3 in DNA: TGTGCCAGCAGCCTAGGGGGTGGAGCTAAATATGGCTACACCTTC.

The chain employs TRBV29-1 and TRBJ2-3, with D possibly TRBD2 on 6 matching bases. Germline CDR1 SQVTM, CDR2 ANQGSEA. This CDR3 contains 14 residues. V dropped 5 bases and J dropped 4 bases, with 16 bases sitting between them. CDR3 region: CSVYGTRRADTQYF. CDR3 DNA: TGCAGCGTTTACGGGACTCGCCGGGCAGATACGCAGTATTTT.

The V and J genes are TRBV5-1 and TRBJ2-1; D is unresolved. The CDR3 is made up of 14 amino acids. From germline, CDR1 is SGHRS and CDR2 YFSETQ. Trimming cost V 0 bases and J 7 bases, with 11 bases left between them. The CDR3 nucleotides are TGCGCCAGCAGCTTGGAGGTCGGATGTAATGAGCAGTTCTTC. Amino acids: CASSLEVGCNEQFF.

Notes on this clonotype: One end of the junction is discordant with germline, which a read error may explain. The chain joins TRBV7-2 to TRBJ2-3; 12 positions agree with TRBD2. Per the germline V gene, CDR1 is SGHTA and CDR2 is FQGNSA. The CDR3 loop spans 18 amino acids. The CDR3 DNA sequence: TGTGCCGGCAGCCTAACCCCTAGCGGGGGGGGTTTAACAGATACGCAGTATTTT. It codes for CAGSLTPSGGGLTDTQYF.

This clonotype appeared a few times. This CDR3 reads CSARGDFQETQYF. DNA for the CDR3: TGCAGTGCTAGAGGGGACTTTCAAGAGACCCAGTACTTC. The chain recombines TRBV20-1 with TRBJ2-5; TRBD2 might be the D (6 bases). Deletions cut 1 base from V and 2 bases from J, with 8 bases between. Germline V lookup: CDR1 DFQATT, CDR2 SNEGSKA (reference sequence). The CDR3 extends over 13 amino acids.